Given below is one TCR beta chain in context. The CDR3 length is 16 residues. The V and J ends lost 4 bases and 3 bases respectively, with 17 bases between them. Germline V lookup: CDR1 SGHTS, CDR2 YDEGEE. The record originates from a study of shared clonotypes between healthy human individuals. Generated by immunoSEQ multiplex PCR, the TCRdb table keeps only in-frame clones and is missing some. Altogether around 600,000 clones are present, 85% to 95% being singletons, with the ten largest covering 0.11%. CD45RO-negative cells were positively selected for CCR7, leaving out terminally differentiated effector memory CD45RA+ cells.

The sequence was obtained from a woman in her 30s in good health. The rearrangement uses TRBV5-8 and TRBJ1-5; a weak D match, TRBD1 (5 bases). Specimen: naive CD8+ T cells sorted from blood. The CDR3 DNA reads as TGTGCCAGCAGCCCGGGGGACCTCCCGGCCAATCAGCCCCAGCATTTT. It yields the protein CASSPGDLPANQPQHF.